This TCR beta chain was identified during a study of T cell changes during pregnancy in multiple sclerosis. The CDR3 length is 18 residues. Clones were read by immunoSEQ multiplex PCR, and TCRdb kept only the in-frame ones, dropping some. Altogether 65,000 to 90,000 clones are present, approximately 90% being singletons, with the ten largest covering around 3.4%. The source is a female donor in good health, serving as a control in a pregnancy study. Some clones in this sample may be carry-over from other donors' samples. Here the sequenced sample was PBMCs, taken in the first trimester of pregnancy. This chain links TRBV21-1 with TRBJ1-2; TRBD1 is the table's D call and was not checked against the DNA. TRBV21-1 is deemed a pseudogene. For the CDR3, the DNA is TGTGCCACCCTATCCCACCATTTAGGACAGGGGAAGGACTATGGCTACACCTTC. This codes for CATLSHHLGQGKDYGYTF.